A selection of T cell receptor beta chains follows, all from one sample in a study of CD8 T cells in cerebrospinal fluid in Alzheimer's disease. Reprocessing the 10x single-cell sequencing reads, TCRdb reports a single entry for every CDR3 protein and omits DNA. In all, the sample yields 550 to 850 distinct CDR3 sequences. What was sequenced was cerebrospinal fluid. These receptors were taken from a human donor in good health. CDR3s include the opening cysteine and the closing phenylalanine or tryptophan. The listing skips clone size in some rows; elsewhere it reads once, few, many or a size class.

V	size	J	CDR3
TRBV29-1	medium-sized	TRBJ1-2	CSSREGDYGYTF
TRBV6-1	medium-sized	TRBJ2-7	CASSAGQGSYEQYF
TRBV20-1	large	TRBJ1-4	CSVRTGINEKLFF
TRBV29-1	medium-sized	TRBJ1-5	CSVSTGSSNQPQHF
TRBV15	medium-sized	TRBJ1-2	CATSNRVSGEGYTF
TRBV25-1	medium-sized	TRBJ1-2	CASRTEYYGYTF
TRBV11-2	medium-sized	TRBJ1-1	CASSATGSTEAFF
TRBV25-1	medium-sized	TRBJ1-2	CASSDPGTGTWYGYTF
TRBV29-1	large	TRBJ2-1	CSVDLPTGLNYNEQFF
TRBV11-2	medium-sized	TRBJ1-2	CASSLDPQTPYGYTF
TRBV3-1	medium-sized	TRBJ2-5	CASSPKGTGRETQYF
TRBV11-1	large	TRBJ1-1	CASSLRAGRRAFF
TRBV19	medium-sized	TRBJ1-3	CASNPGTLPGNTIYF
TRBV2	medium-sized	TRBJ1-2	CASSEVGQGVEGYTF
TRBV5-1	large	TRBJ2-7	CASSFEGRGPDEQYF
TRBV7-9	hyperexpanded	TRBJ2-1	CASSLALAGAYNEQFF
TRBV28	NA	TRBJ2-3	CASMGGGADTDTQYF
TRBV18	medium-sized	TRBJ2-7	CASSPRTGGEYEQYF
TRBV11-3	medium-sized	TRBJ2-1	CASSGKYNEQFF
TRBV12-3/TRBV12-4	medium-sized	TRBJ1-1	CASSLKTPVAFF
TRBV28	large	TRBJ2-1	CASSFGRGPHNEQFF
TRBV20-1	large	TRBJ1-1	CSANSGFKNTEAFF
TRBV12-3/TRBV12-4	large	TRBJ1-2	CASTSHSPDIWGYGYTF
TRBV19	NA	TRBJ2-6	CASSRNSGGPFGSGANVLTF
TRBV6-1	large	TRBJ2-4	CASANRGTAKNIQYF
TRBV9	medium-sized	TRBJ2-2	CASSVGNTGELFF
TRBV20-1	large	TRBJ2-5	CSARDEVTGPQYF
TRBV10-2	large	TRBJ2-3	CASRDTGGAADTQYF
TRBV6-1	medium-sized	TRBJ2-7	CASRPGGVDEQYF
TRBV6-2/TRBV6-3	large	TRBJ1-1	CASSWGSPNTEAFF
TRBV29-1	medium-sized	TRBJ2-1	CSVDGAGPNNEQFF
TRBV19	NA	TRBJ2-1	CASSIDQKGNEQFF
TRBV9	NA	TRBJ1-1	CASSVISGTGQAFF
TRBV5-5	large	TRBJ2-2	CASSLHQGSTGELFF
TRBV10-2	large	TRBJ2-2	CASLDPANTGELFF
TRBV5-1	large	TRBJ2-2	CASSLEAGRSGELFF
TRBV9	medium-sized	TRBJ1-2	CASSVSRGNYGYTF
TRBV3-1	large	TRBJ2-1	CASSQDKSYNEQFF
TRBV3-1	medium-sized	TRBJ1-5	CASSPPSQQPQHF
TRBV10-3	large	TRBJ2-5	CAISESGGAQETQYF
TRBV18	medium-sized	TRBJ2-1	CASSPAVVGEQFF
TRBV12-3/TRBV12-4	medium-sized	TRBJ2-7	CASSPDTSGPSYEQYF
TRBV4-2	medium-sized	TRBJ2-2	CASSQDSSGGTANTGELFF
TRBV5-6	medium-sized	TRBJ2-2	CASSLRQGASVGELFF
TRBV20-1	NA	TRBJ2-5	CSARSASGGGETQYF
TRBV6-5	hyperexpanded	TRBJ1-1	CASRSTSVAEAFF
TRBV7-3	large	TRBJ2-1	CASSPQSGGNEQFF
TRBV14	medium-sized	TRBJ1-4	CASSQQRGRGKLFF
TRBV19	large	TRBJ2-3	CASASGATDTQYF
TRBV6-5	large	TRBJ2-7	CASSPGSTVYEQYF
TRBV7-2	medium-sized	TRBJ1-3	CASSLNRGGSGNTIYF
TRBV11-2	large	TRBJ2-7	CASSSTLASYEQYF
TRBV3-1	medium-sized	TRBJ1-1	CASSRDRLEAFF
TRBV5-1	large	TRBJ1-6	CASSLTGPPLHF
TRBV30	medium-sized	TRBJ1-5	CAWRERDREGEAHQPQHF
TRBV7-9	large	TRBJ2-5	CASSPLWGMISQETQYF
TRBV9	medium-sized	TRBJ2-1	CASSVAPSGGFSEQFF